The 18 T cell receptor beta chains reported below all come from one sample, sequenced in a study of T cell responses to AZD1222 COVID-19 vaccine. Libraries were prepared by immunoSEQ multiplex PCR; TCRdb keeps only in-frame clonotypes and omits some of them. This table has about 110,000 clones, approximately 91% appearing once. The sample here was peripheral blood, taken on day 0 of AZD1222 vaccination. The source is an adult in good health.

CDR3 coding DNA: TGTGCCTGGAGTGTGCTTGCAACAGATACGCAGTATTTT. It encodes CAWSVLATDTQYF. The gene calls are TRBV30 and TRBJ2-3; D gene uncertain. The V gene lost 0 bases and the J gene lost 3 bases, with 7 bases spanning the gap. This CDR3 spans 13 amino acids. CDR1 and CDR2 (germline): GTSNPN, SVGIG (reference sequence).

The CDR3 nucleotides read TGCGCCAGCAGCCAAGAGATTAGACTCGATGGCTACACCTTC. Protein sequence: CASSQEIRLDGYTF. The chain carries TRBV4-3 and TRBJ1-2; no clear D gene. The CDR3 extends over 14 amino acids. The V end was cut by 0 bases, the J end by 6 bases, with 11 bases between. CDR1 and CDR2 from the germline V gene are LGHNA and YSLEER.

V gene TRBV12-3 or TRBV12-4 combines with J gene TRBJ2-7, with D unresolved. This CDR3 has 11 residues. Trimming cost V 6 bases and J 9 bases, with 12 bases left between them. The CDR3 loop is CASSLNLGQYF. Written as DNA, the CDR3 is TGTGCCAGCAGCCTTAATCTGGGGCAGTACTTC.

The chain's CDR3 is CASSLGMAGSYEQYF. CDR3 nucleotides: TGTGCCAGCAGCTTAGGAATGGCGGGGTCCTACGAGCAGTACTTC. The V and J genes are TRBV13 and TRBJ2-7; D may be TRBD2 (6 bases). Trimming removed 0 bases at V and 1 base at J, with 10 bases between. This CDR3 has 15 amino acids. Germline CDR1 reads PRHDT; CDR2 reads FYEKMQ (reference sequence).

This clone was counted between two and nine times. DNA for the CDR3: TGCAGCACCTCGGACAGGGCAAATTCACCCCTCCACTTT. This codes for CSTSDRANSPLHF. The chain combines TRBV29-1 with TRBJ1-6; 8 nucleotides align to TRBD1. The germline V gene encodes CDR1 SQVTM and CDR2 ANQGSEA. This CDR3 has 13 residues. J was trimmed by 7 bases and V by 8 bases; bases with no gene match: 7.

This chain links TRBV6-5 with TRBJ1-5; 7 nucleotides match TRBD1. Trimming cost V 6 bases and J 5 bases; bases outside gene matches: 4. The CDR3 consists of 13 residues. Germline V gives CDR1 MNHEY, CDR2 SVGAGI. The CDR3 region is CASRRDSYQPQHF. DNA for the CDR3: TGTGCCAGCAGAAGGGACAGTTATCAGCCCCAGCATTTT.

The V gene is TRBV13, the J gene TRBJ2-2; D is unresolved. Trimming cost V 5 bases and J 14 bases, with 21 bases left between them. Germline-derived CDR1 and CDR2 are PRHDT and FYEKMQ (reference sequence). There are 14 residues in the CDR3. CDR3 DNA sequence: TGTGCCAGCAGCCTTCGTAGCTTGTTATCGGTCCTGTTTTTT. Translating it yields CASSLRSLLSVLFF.

The chain couples TRBV9 to TRBJ2-1; D gene ambiguous. Germline CDR1 reads SGDLS; CDR2 reads YYNGEE. Trimming shortened V by 1 base and J by 4 bases, and 12 bases separated the two germline ends. This CDR3 comprises 15 residues. CDR3: CASSVSLGLYNEQFF. CDR3 in DNA: TGTGCCAGCAGCGTATCTTTGGGCCTGTACAATGAGCAGTTCTTC.

The rearrangement uses TRBV11-2 and TRBJ1-1, with D unresolved. From germline, CDR1 is SGHAT and CDR2 FQNNGV. With 4 bases removed from V and 5 bases from J, the gap between germline ends came to 11 bases. The CDR3 runs to 13 residues. CDR3 in DNA: TGTGCCAGCAGCTCCAGTAGCCAGACTGAAGCTTTCTTT. Translating gives CASSSSSQTEAFF.

J is TRBJ1-1 and V is TRBV4-2; D remains unclear. CDR1 is LGHNA and CDR2 is YNFKEQ in the germline V gene. The ends were cut back, 0 bases at V and 0 bases at J, with 8 bases in the middle. The CDR3 extends over 15 amino acids. CDR3 residues: CASSQEFRLNTEAFF. In DNA, the CDR3 is TGTGCCAGCAGCCAAGAATTTCGGCTGAACACTGAAGCTTTCTTT.

The rearrangement joins TRBV4-2 to TRBJ2-1; a possible D gene is TRBD2 (6 bases). The CDR3 contains 16 residues. Trimming took 4 bases from V and 0 from J, leaving 13 bases between them. The germline CDR1 and CDR2 sequences are LGHNA and YNFKEQ. The CDR3 DNA is TGTGCCAGCAGCCTCCGGACTACCAGCTCCTACAATGAGCAGTTCTTC. As protein: CASSLRTTSSYNEQFF.

The V and J genes are TRBV5-1 and TRBJ2-7; TRBD1 or TRBD2 may be the D gene (5 bases each). Per germline, CDR1 SGHRS and CDR2 YFSETQ. This CDR3 has 14 amino acids. The germline V and J ends were trimmed by 4 bases and 2 bases, with 13 bases remaining between them. CDR3 nucleotide sequence: TGCGCCAGCAGCCGCCGGGACGGCCCCTACGAGCAGTACTTC. Translated: CASSRRDGPYEQYF.

The J gene is TRBJ1-3, the V gene TRBV5-1; D not resolved. CDR3 length: 16 amino acids. The germline CDR1 and CDR2 sequences are SGHRS and YFSETQ. Between the trimmed V and J ends, which lost 2 bases and 0 bases, there was a span of 12 bases. CDR3 in amino acids: CASSFQQASSGNTIYF. For the CDR3, the DNA is TGCGCCAGCAGCTTTCAGCAGGCAAGCTCTGGAAACACCATATATTTT.

The chain is built from TRBV27 and TRBJ2-7; 7 nucleotides agree with TRBD1. Per germline, CDR1 MNHEY and CDR2 SMNVEV (reference sequence). Unmatched junction bases numbered 3, after V lost 4 bases and J lost 0 bases. This CDR3 has 14 amino acids. The CDR3 loop is CASSSRQGSYEQYF. The DNA for the CDR3 is TGTGCCAGCAGTTCTCGACAGGGCTCCTACGAGCAGTACTTC.

In this sample, this clone turned up once. The V gene is TRBV6-5, the J gene TRBJ1-2, with a tentative D call TRBD1 (5 bases). Trimming left V 6 bases short and J 2 bases short, with 13 bases between. Germline-derived CDR1 and CDR2 are MNHEY and SVGAGI. The CDR3 has 14 residues. CDR3 in amino acids: CASSAPGRNYGYTF. The DNA for the CDR3 is TGTGCCAGCAGCGCCCCGGGGCGCAACTATGGCTACACCTTC.

DNA of the CDR3: TGTGCCAGCAGCTTGGGTCAGCGAGGAAACTATGGCTACACCTTC. This gives the protein CASSLGQRGNYGYTF. The chain joins TRBV5-8 to TRBJ1-2; D unclear. CDR1 and CDR2 from the germline V gene are SGHTS and YDEGEE. The CDR3 is 15 amino acids. The V gene lost 0 bases and the J gene lost 2 bases, with 11 bases spanning the gap.

The V and J genes are TRBV18 and TRBJ2-1; D unclear. From germline, CDR1 is KGHSH and CDR2 LQKENI. The CDR3 contains 13 residues. The germline V and J ends were trimmed by 6 bases and 7 bases, with 13 bases remaining between them. The DNA of the CDR3 is TGTGCCAGCTCCCCTCCCCACGCTAATGAGCAGTTCTTC. Translated: CASSPPHANEQFF.

The chain links TRBV5-1 to TRBJ2-7; tentative D call: TRBD2 (5 bases). The CDR3 extends over 14 amino acids. With 2 bases removed from V and 0 bases from J, the gap between germline ends came to 9 bases. Germline V lookup: CDR1 SGHRS, CDR2 YFSETQ. CDR3 nucleotide sequence: TGCGCCAGCAGCTTTGGGGAGAGCTCCTACGAGCAGTACTTC. The encoded protein is CASSFGESSYEQYF.